The sequence of this T cell receptor beta chain was determined in a study of blood T cell repertoires in COVID-19. Study as a whole: Samples representing acute and convalescent COVID-19 were sourced from the United States, Italy and Spain.

The V and J ends lost 1 base and 0 bases respectively, with 9 bases between them. The CDR3 runs to 16 residues. CDR1 LNHNV and CDR2 YYDKDF come from the germline V gene (reference sequence). The method was immunoSEQ multiplex PCR; TCRdb's version includes in-frame clones alone and lacks a portion of them. The sample consists of 290,000 or so clones, 65% to 90% of them appearing once. The gene calls are TRBV15 and TRBJ1-4; unclear D gene. The receptor's source is a man in his fifties or sixties with active or convalescent COVID-19. The sample consisted of peripheral blood. The CDR3 loop is CATSRGGPATNEKLFF. In DNA form, the CDR3 reads TGTGCCACCAGCAGAGGTGGCCCAGCAACTAATGAAAAACTGTTTTTT.